This T cell receptor (beta chain) came from a study of T cells in Graves' hyperthyroidism and ophthalmopathy. Study findings and constraints: Model predictions of ophthalmopathy came a median about 6.3 months before onset.

The authors obtained PBMCs from roughly 10 ml of fresh peripheral blood. The V end was cut by 8 bases, the J end by 4 bases, with 19 bases between. CDR1 and CDR2 (germline): SGHDN, FVKESK. This CDR3 is built from 15 residues. Template material for amplifying TCR beta CDR3 regions consisted of RNA transcripts. First-round RT-PCR with HTBI primers amplified the TCR CDR3 region. TCRdb independently ran MiXCR on the multiplex PCR reads; one entry per CDR3 protein. Among 500,000 to 800,000 distinct CDR3 sequences listed, approximately 15% were seen once. Note on this clonotype: The antigen remains undetermined.

Material: blood. This chain uses TRBV14 with TRBJ2-3; no definite D call. This clonotype was sampled from a woman in her 50s with Graves' ophthalmopathy. The chain's CDR3 is CASDLGSGFSDTQYF. For the CDR3, the DNA is TGTGCCAGCGACCTAGGTTCCGGTTTCTCAGATACGCAGTATTTT.